This T cell receptor (beta chain) comes out of a study of blood T cells in healthy people across ages. Together with a sample-barcoded 5' primer, a J-beta primer mix was included in a second PCR lasting about 7 to 11 cycles. TCRdb fed the 5' RACE reads into MiXCR, producing one record per CDR3 protein. Counted here are about 930,000 distinct CDR3 sequences, about 28% occurring once; the ten biggest clones make up more than 8.5%. The same sample was also studied in work on T cells of mothers and their children. That paper notes: Maternal samples each gave over 9 million TCR beta CDR3 reads, and child samples several million each.

The sequencing input was blood. The TCR originated in a woman in her 40s in good health.

CDR3 protein: CASSQDRTGGRDTGELFF. In DNA, the CDR3 is TGTGCCAGCAGCCAAGATCGAACGGGGGGCCGGGACACCGGGGAGCTGTTTTTT. This chain uses TRBV4-2 with TRBJ2-2; D perhaps matches TRBD2 (7 bases). Trimming stripped 0 bases from V and 3 bases from J, with 17 bases between. In germline, CDR1 is LGHNA, CDR2 YNFKEQ. The CDR3 runs 18 residues.